The 16 T cell receptor beta chains listed next were all sequenced from one sample in a study of a mutant IDH1 vaccine in newly diagnosed glioma (dated by TCRdb to the early 2020s). No cognate antigen is known for these TCRs. The time point label for this specimen denotes: week 5, during vaccination. Each vaccine dose was 300 ug of a 20-mer mutant IDH1 peptide in Montanide, given subcutaneously with topical imiquimod. Receptor libraries were prepared by the immunoSEQ multiplex PCR assay. What TCRdb holds here is the immuneACCESS table cut down to in-frame rearrangements. Part of the clones is not present; checked against another copy, under half of the missing clones reflect an unresolved V gene, and the others are unexplained. For this sample the table gives more than 55,000 clones, of which roughly 82% were detected only once. Approximately 3.3% of the sample goes to the ten largest clones. This material consisted of PBMCs, taken from a glioma patient whose treatment included an IDH1 peptide vaccine. All receptors come from a woman between 18 and 30 years old with glioma. Some clones in this sample may be carry-over from other donors' samples.

The V gene is TRBV11-2, the J gene TRBJ2-7; TRBD2 is a possible D gene (5 bases). From germline, CDR1 is SGHAT and CDR2 FQNNGV. Between the trimmed V and J ends, which lost 5 bases and 5 bases, there was a span of 16 bases. This CDR3 is built from 14 residues. The CDR3 region has the DNA TGTGCCAGCAGCCCCGGGGTCGGGGTCCACGAGCAGTACTTC. This translates into CASSPGVGVHEQYF. Together with reference TRBV11-2 and TRBJ2-7, the CDR3 gives the full variable domain: EAGVAQSPRYKIIEKRQSVAFWCNPISGHATLYWYQQILGQGPKLLIQFQNNGVVDDSQLPKDRFSAERLKGVDSTLKIQPAKLEDSAVYLCASSPGVGVHEQYFGPGTRLTVT.

This clone was seen a single time. The chain carries TRBV25-1 and TRBJ1-4; D is perhaps TRBD1 (6 bases). CDR1 and CDR2 from the germline V gene are MGHDK and SYGVNS. This CDR3 spans 14 amino acids. Deletions cut 6 bases from V and 1 base from J, with 9 bases between. DNA of the CDR3: TGTGCCAGCAGCGTACAGGGAACTAATGAAAAACTGTTTTTT. Protein: CASSVQGTNEKLFF.

The CDR3 protein is CASSRAWTGGGGELFF. Here the CDR3 DNA reads TGTGCCAGCAGCAGGGCTTGGACAGGGGGCGGCGGGGAGCTGTTTTTT. The V gene is TRBV5-4, the J gene TRBJ2-2; TRBD1 agrees at 11 bases. The trim removed 4 bases at V and 7 bases at J, leaving 9 bases unmatched. In germline, CDR1 is SGHNT, CDR2 YYREEE (reference sequence). The CDR3 runs to 16 residues.

The genes are TRBV6-1 and TRBJ2-1; D not certain. The ends were cut back, 8 bases at V and 3 bases at J, with 11 bases in the middle. CDR3 length: 13 amino acids. The germline CDR1 and CDR2 sequences are MNHNS and SASEGT. In DNA form, the CDR3 reads TGTGCCAGCGGGCTACGGTACTACAATGAGCAGTTCTTC. Translated, it gives CASGLRYYNEQFF.

CDR3 amino acids: CASSLAGFSSYNSPLHF. CDR3 sequence (DNA): TGTGCCAGCAGCTTAGCAGGCTTTAGCTCCTATAATTCACCCCTCCACTTT. The chain couples TRBV7-6 to TRBJ1-6; D is undetermined. This CDR3 is built from 17 residues. CDR1 SGHVS and CDR2 FNYEAQ come from the germline V gene. Trimming shortened V by 0 bases and J by 0 bases, and 9 bases separated the two germline ends.

The chain combines TRBV14 with TRBJ2-7; no firm D call. Looked up from germline, CDR1 is SGHDN and CDR2 is FVKESK. Deletions cut 1 base from V and 3 bases from J, with 7 bases between. The CDR3 covers 13 residues. The CDR3 sequence: CASSQVASYEQYF. CDR3 nucleotide sequence: TGTGCCAGCAGCCAAGTGGCGAGCTACGAGCAGTACTTC.

Only one count was recorded for this clone. The sample holds other DNA sequences that translate to the same CDR3. This chain uses TRBV30 with TRBJ1-1, with D unresolved. V was clipped by 2 bases and J by 1 base, with 5 bases between them. The CDR3 has 12 amino acids. Looked up from germline, CDR1 is GTSNPN and CDR2 is SVGIG (reference sequence). The CDR3 here is CAWSPGNTEAFF. The CDR3 DNA reads as TGTGCCTGGAGTCCAGGGAACACTGAAGCTTTCTTT.

The V gene is TRBV7-2, the J gene TRBJ2-7; D remains ambiguous. The CDR3 sequence is 14 residues long. Per germline, CDR1 SGHTA and CDR2 FQGNSA. V lost 0 bases, J lost 3 bases, and 9 bases lay in between. CDR3 amino acids: CASSLAVGYYEQYF. The CDR3 DNA reads TGTGCCAGCAGCTTAGCAGTGGGGTACTACGAGCAGTACTTC.

The gene calls are TRBV19 and TRBJ1-1, with 11 bases lining up with TRBD1. CDR1 is LNHDA, CDR2 SQIVND, per germline (reference sequence). With 8 bases clipped from V and 5 bases from J, the junction kept 4 bases outside the gene matches. This CDR3 has 13 residues. CDR3 sequence reads: CASWTGGNTEAFF. CDR3 sequence (DNA): TGTGCCAGTTGGACAGGGGGCAATACTGAAGCTTTCTTT.

The gene calls are TRBV29-1 and TRBJ2-2, with a tentative D call TRBD2 (5 bases). V shed 4 bases and J shed 5 bases, with 11 bases lying between them. Germline-derived CDR1 and CDR2 are SQVTM and ANQGSEA. The CDR3 loop spans 13 amino acids. CDR3: CSVAGKGTGELFF. The CDR3 region has the DNA TGCAGCGTTGCGGGGAAAGGAACCGGGGAGCTGTTTTTT.

The V gene is TRBV13, the J gene TRBJ2-7; 7 nucleotides match TRBD1. The CDR3 is made up of 13 amino acids. Germline assignment: CDR1 PRHDT and CDR2 FYEKMQ (reference sequence). With 6 bases clipped from V and 6 bases from J, the junction kept 8 bases outside the gene matches. DNA of the CDR3: TGTGCCAGCAGGGCCGGGACAGCTTCCGAGCAGTACTTC. Amino acids: CASRAGTASEQYF.

The CDR3 loop reads CASRETVNTEAFF. CDR3 sequence (DNA): TGTGCCAGCAGAGAGACGGTGAACACTGAAGCTTTCTTT. The chain carries TRBV6-5 and TRBJ1-1; the D is unclear. V gave up 6 bases and J gave up 0 bases, with 8 bases separating them. There are 13 residues in the CDR3. CDR1 MNHEY and CDR2 SVGAGI come from the germline V gene.

This clone was found a few times. The gene calls are TRBV29-1 and TRBJ1-1; D gene unclear. V lost 1 base and J 0 bases, leaving 3 bases between the germline ends. Germline V gene lookup returns CDR1 SQVTM and CDR2 ANQGSEA. The CDR3 contains 12 residues. CDR3 in amino acids: CSVEALNTEAFF. CDR3 in DNA: TGCAGCGTTGAAGCCCTGAACACTGAAGCTTTCTTT.

The chain couples TRBV5-1 to TRBJ2-1; D is tentatively TRBD1 or TRBD2 (7 bases each). The germline V and J ends were trimmed by 7 bases and 0 bases, with 17 bases remaining between them. This CDR3 region has 16 residues. CDR1 and CDR2 (germline): SGHRS, YFSETQ. Here the CDR3 DNA reads TGCGCCAGCCACGGGGGAGGGGGCTCCTCCTACAATGAGCAGTTCTTC. Amino acid sequence: CASHGGGGSSYNEQFF.

Points on this clone: The junction shows a germline mismatch at one end, possibly a read error. The V and J genes are TRBV6-1 and TRBJ1-4; a weak D match, TRBD1 (5 bases). CDR3 length: 11 amino acids. CDR1 MNHNS and CDR2 SASEGT come from the germline V gene. CDR3 in DNA: TGTGCCAGCAGTGGGGGGACTTCCAGCCTCTTT. Translation: CASSGGTSSLF.

As concerns this clone: Relative to the germline gene, one junction end is altered; a read error may explain this. The chain recombines TRBV4-3 with TRBJ2-7; 8 bases match TRBD2. From germline, CDR1 is LGHNA and CDR2 YSLEER. This CDR3 has 15 residues. The CDR3 spells CASRQGSGGAYEQYF. CDR3 sequence (DNA): TGCGCCAGCAGACAAGGGAGCGGGGGTGCCTACGAGCAGTACTTC.